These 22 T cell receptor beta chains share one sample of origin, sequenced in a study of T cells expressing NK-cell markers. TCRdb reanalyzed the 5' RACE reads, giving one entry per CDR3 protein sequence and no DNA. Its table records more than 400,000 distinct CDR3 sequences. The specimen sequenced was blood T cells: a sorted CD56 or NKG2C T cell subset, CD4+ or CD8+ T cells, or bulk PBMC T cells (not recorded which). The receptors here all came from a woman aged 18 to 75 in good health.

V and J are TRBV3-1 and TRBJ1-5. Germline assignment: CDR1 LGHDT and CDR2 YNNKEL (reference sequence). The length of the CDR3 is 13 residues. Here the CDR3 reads CASSQDVDQPQHF.

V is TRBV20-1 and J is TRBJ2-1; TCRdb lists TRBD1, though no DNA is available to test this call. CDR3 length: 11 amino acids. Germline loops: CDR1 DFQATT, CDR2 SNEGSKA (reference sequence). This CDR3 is CSAGGAWGQFF.

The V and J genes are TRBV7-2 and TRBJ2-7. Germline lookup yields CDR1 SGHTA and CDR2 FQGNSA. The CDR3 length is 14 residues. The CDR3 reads CASSLVQSSYEQYF.

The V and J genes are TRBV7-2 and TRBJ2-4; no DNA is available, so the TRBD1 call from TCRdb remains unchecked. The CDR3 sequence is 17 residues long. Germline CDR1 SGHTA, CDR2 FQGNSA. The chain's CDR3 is CASSSGVGSLAKNIQYF.

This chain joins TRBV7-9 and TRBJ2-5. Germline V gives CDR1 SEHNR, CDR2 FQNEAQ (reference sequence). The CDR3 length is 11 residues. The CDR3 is CASTQQETQYF.

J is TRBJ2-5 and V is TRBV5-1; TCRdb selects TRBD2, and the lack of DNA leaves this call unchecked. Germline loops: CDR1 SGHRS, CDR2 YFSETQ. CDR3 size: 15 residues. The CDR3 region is CASSWTSGARETQYF. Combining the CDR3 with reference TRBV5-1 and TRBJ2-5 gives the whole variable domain KAGVTQTPRYLIKTRGQQVTLSCSPISGHRSVSWYQQTPGQGLQFLFEYFSETQRNKGNFPGRFSGRQFSNSRSEMNVSTLELGDSALYLCASSWTSGARETQYFGPGTRLLVL.

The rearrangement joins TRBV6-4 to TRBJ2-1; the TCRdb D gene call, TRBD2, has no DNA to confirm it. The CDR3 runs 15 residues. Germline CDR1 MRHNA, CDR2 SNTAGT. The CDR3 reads CASSGTSGGADEQFF.

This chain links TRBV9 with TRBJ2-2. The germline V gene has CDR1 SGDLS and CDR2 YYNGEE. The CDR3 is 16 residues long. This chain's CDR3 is CASSVVGFANTGELFF.

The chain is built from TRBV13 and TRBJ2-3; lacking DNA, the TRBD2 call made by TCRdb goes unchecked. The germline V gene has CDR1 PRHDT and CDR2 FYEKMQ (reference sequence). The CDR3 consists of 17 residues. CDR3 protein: CASSRSPLAESTDTQYF.

CDR3 residues: CASSPMQDHTEAFF. V is TRBV18 and J is TRBJ1-1. Per germline, CDR1 KGHSH and CDR2 LQKENI. CDR3 length: 14 residues.

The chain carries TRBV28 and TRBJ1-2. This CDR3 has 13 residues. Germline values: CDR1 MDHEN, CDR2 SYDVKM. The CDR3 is CASSRLRLSGYTF.

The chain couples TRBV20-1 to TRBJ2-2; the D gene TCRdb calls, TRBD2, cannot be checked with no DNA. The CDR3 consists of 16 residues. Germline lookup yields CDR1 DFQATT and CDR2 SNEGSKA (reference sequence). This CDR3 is CSARTSGGLYTGELFF.

This CDR3 is CASSYFTGQGYGYTF. J is TRBJ1-2 and V is TRBV6-2 or TRBV6-3; TCRdb designates TRBD1, a call that cannot be tested without DNA. Looked up from germline, CDR1 is MNHEY and CDR2 is SVGEGT. The CDR3 has 15 amino acids.

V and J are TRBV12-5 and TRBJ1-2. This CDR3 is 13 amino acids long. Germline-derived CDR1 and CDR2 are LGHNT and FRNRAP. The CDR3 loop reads CASAPRGGEGYTF.

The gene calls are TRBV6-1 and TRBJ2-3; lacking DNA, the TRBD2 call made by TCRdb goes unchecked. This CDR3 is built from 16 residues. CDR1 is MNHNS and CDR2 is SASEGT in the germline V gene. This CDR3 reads CASSNPAGGSADTQYF.

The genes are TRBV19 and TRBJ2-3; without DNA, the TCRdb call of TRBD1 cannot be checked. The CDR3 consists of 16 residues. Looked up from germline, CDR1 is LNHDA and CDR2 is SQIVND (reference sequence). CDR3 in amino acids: CASSKTTGTPTDTQYF.

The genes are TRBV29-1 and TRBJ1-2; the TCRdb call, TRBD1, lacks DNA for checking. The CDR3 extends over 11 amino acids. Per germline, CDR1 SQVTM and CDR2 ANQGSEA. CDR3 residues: CSVGQGPGYTF.

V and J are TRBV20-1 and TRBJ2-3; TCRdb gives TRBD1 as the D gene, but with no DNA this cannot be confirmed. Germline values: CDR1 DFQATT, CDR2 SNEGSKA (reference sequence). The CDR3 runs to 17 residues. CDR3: CSARDRGGVTSTDTQYF.

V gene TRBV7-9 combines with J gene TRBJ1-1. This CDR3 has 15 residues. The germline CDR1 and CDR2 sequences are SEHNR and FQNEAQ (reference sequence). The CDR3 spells CASSHSGRVGTEAFF.

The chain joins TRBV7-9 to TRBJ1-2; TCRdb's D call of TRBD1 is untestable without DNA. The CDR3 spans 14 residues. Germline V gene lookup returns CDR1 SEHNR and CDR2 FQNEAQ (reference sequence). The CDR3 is CASSPWGQAYGHTF.

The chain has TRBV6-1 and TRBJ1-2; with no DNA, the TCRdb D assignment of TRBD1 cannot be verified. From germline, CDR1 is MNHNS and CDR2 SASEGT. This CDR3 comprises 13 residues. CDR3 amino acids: CASSRLKQGGYTF.

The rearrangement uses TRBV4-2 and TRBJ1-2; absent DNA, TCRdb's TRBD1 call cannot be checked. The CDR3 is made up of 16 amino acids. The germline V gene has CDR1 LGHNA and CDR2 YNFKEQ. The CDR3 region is CASSDAGTLSHYGYTF.